This T cell receptor (beta chain) is drawn from a study of blood T cells in healthy people across ages. For the second PCR, which ran for about 7 to 11 cycles, a sample-barcoded 5' primer and a J-beta primer mix were used. Every cDNA molecule bore a tag from a template-switch adaptor containing 12 random nucleotides. One entry per CDR3 protein, called by TCRdb with MiXCR from the 5' RACE reads. The table includes 1.5 million or so distinct CDR3 sequences, around two fifths detected once. Broader study findings: TCR beta diversity correlated strongly with naive T cell percentage. Per million T cells, TCR beta diversity dropped about linearly as age rose.

This clonotype was seen more than once but under ten times. The antigen is unknown. CDR3 length: 17 residues. Germline values: CDR1 MGHDK, CDR2 SYGVNS. Trimming pared 0 bases from V and 4 bases from J, leaving 15 bases between. The sample providers were healthy Caucasian people from Russia, aged about 6 to 90. The gene calls are TRBV25-1 and TRBJ2-2; D is possibly TRBD1 (5 bases). This receptor was obtained from a woman between 18 and 29 years old in good health. The sequenced sample was blood. CDR3 in DNA: TGTGCCAGCAGTGAATATCGGCAGGGATCGACCACCGGGGAGCTGTTTTTT. Encoded protein: CASSEYRQGSTTGELFF.